A selection of T cell receptor beta chains follows, all from one sample in a study of chemoradiotherapy in HPV16-positive cancers. Clones were read by immunoSEQ multiplex PCR, and TCRdb kept only the in-frame ones, dropping some. The repertoire holds about 68,000 clones, with around nine tenths as singletons. The specimen was blood, collected from a patient who underwent chemoradiotherapy. The receptor source for this set is a human donor with HPV-associated anogenital cancer. The CDR3 runs from the conserved cysteine through the conserved F or W. The D gene is left open where the match is weak. Not all rows give a size; the values are once, few, many and, for expanded clones, a class.

v_call	d_call	j_call	clone_size	cdr3_nt	cdr3_aa
TRBV13	TRBD1	TRBJ2-7	few	TGTGCCAGCAGCTTGGGGACAGGGATTGCCTACGAGCAGTACTTC	CASSLGTGIAYEQYF
TRBV27	NA	TRBJ2-7	NA	TGTGCCAGCAGTCCCTCAGACGTGTACGAGCAGTACTTC	CASSPSDVYEQYF
TRBV5-4	TRBD2	TRBJ2-2	NA	TGTGCCAGCAGCTTGGGACTAGCGGGACCCGGGGAGCTGTTTTTT	CASSLGLAGPGELFF
TRBV2	TRBD1	TRBJ1-6	NA	TGTGCCAGAAATACAGGGGGTAATTCACCCCTCCACTTT	CARNTGGNSPLHF
TRBV10-1	NA	TRBJ2-3	NA	TGCGCCAGCAGTGAGCGAGTTGCTTCCACAGATACGCAGTATTTT	CASSERVASTDTQYF
TRBV18	NA	TRBJ1-1	NA	TGTGCCAGCTCACCACAGGGGAGCACCACTGAAGCTTTCTTT	CASSPQGSTTEAFF
TRBV6-6	NA	TRBJ2-7	NA	TGTGCCAGCAGTGCCAAATCCTACGAGCAGTACTTC	CASSAKSYEQYF
TRBV5-8	TRBD1	TRBJ1-4	NA	TGTGCCAGCAGCTTGTACCCGGGACAGTCTAATGAAAAACTGTTTTTT	CASSLYPGQSNEKLFF
TRBV6-1	NA	TRBJ2-7	NA	TGTGCCAGCAGTGAGTATACGGCTCCCTACGAGCAGTACTTC	CASSEYTAPYEQYF
TRBV7-6	TRBD1	TRBJ1-1	once	TGTGCCAGCAGCTGGGGACAGGGGAACACTGAAGCTTTCTTT	CASSWGQGNTEAFF
TRBV2	NA	TRBJ1-4	NA	TGTGCCAGCAGCGGGACTCGTGGTCCGAATGAAAAACTGTTTTTT	CASSGTRGPNEKLFF
TRBV19	NA	TRBJ2-3	NA	TGTGCCAGTAGTATTGGGATCCGGGGGAACACAGATACGCAGTATTTT	CASSIGIRGNTDTQYF
TRBV28	NA	TRBJ1-2	NA	TGTGCCAGCAGTTTGGGGGGACCGATTAACTATGGCTACACCTTC	CASSLGGPINYGYTF
TRBV21-1	NA	TRBJ2-5	NA	TGTGCCAGCAGCTCCCGACTAGCGGGGGGGCCAGGGGAGACCCAGTACTTC	CASSSRLAGGPGETQYF
TRBV15	NA	TRBJ1-2	NA	TGTGCCACCAGCAGAGATCGGGGGATCGGCTATGGCTACACCTTC	CATSRDRGIGYGYTF
TRBV7-3	NA	TRBJ2-2	NA	TGTGCCAGCAGCAAAGGACGGCGTGGGGACACCGGGGAGCTGTTTTTT	CASSKGRRGDTGELFF
TRBV6-5	NA	TRBJ2-3	once	TGTGCCAGCAGGGGTAGCACAGATACGCAGTATTTT	CASRGSTDTQYF
TRBV6-4	NA	TRBJ2-1	NA	TGTGCCAGCAGTGAGTTACCCTACAATGAGCAGTTCTTC	CASSELPYNEQFF
TRBV7-3	TRBD2	TRBJ2-3	once	TGTGCCAGCAGCCTCACTAGCGGGGAGACAGATACGCAGTATTTT	CASSLTSGETDTQYF
TRBV6-1	NA	TRBJ2-4	NA	TGTGCCAGCACGGCGGGCAACATTCAGTACTTC	CASTAGNIQYF
TRBV5-1	TRBD1	TRBJ1-4	few	TGCGCCAGCAGCTTGGGGGACAGGGGAGCTGAAAAACTGTTTTTT	CASSLGDRGAEKLFF
TRBV5-5	NA	TRBJ2-5	NA	TGTGCCAGCAGCCGAGGACTGCCTCTAGAGACCCAGTACTTC	CASSRGLPLETQYF
TRBV19	NA	TRBJ1-5	NA	TGTGCCAGTAGTATATCTTCGGGGAGGAGCAATCAGCCCCAGCATTTT	CASSISSGRSNQPQHF
TRBV18	NA	TRBJ2-3	NA	TGTGCCAGCTCACCACCGTTAACAGATACGCAGTATTTT	CASSPPLTDTQYF
TRBV15	TRBD1	TRBJ2-7	NA	TGTGCCACCAGCAGCGACCAGGGGGCGGGCTACGAGCAGTACTTC	CATSSDQGAGYEQYF
TRBV19	NA	TRBJ1-4	NA	TGTGCCAGTACCCTGACAGGAGGGAATGAAAAACTGTTTTTT	CASTLTGGNEKLFF
TRBV27	NA	TRBJ2-5	NA	TGTGCCAGCAGGGGGTTAGACAATCGAGAGACCCAGTACTTC	CASRGLDNRETQYF
TRBV6-1	NA	TRBJ2-7	few	TGTGCCAGCAGCCCTTCCTACGAGCAGTACTTC	CASSPSYEQYF
TRBV7-9	NA	TRBJ1-1	NA	TGTGCCAGCAGCTTAGAATATAGCACTGAAGCTTTCTTT	CASSLEYSTEAFF
TRBV7-2	NA	TRBJ2-5	NA	TGTGCCAGCAGCTTATTTCCGGGGACCATCCAAGAGACCCAGTACTTC	CASSLFPGTIQETQYF
TRBV19	NA	TRBJ2-7	NA	TGTGCCAGTAGTATTCAGGCTGGTTCCTACGAGCAGTACTTC	CASSIQAGSYEQYF
TRBV5-1	TRBD2	TRBJ2-5	NA	TGCGCCAGCAGCTTGGCCTTAGCGGGGGGCCCCCAAGAGACCCAGTACTTC	CASSLALAGGPQETQYF
TRBV11-3	NA	TRBJ2-5	NA	TGTGCCAGCAGCCTGGGGGGCCTCCAAGAGCAGTACTTC	CASSLGGLQEQYF
TRBV15	NA	TRBJ2-2	NA	TGTGCCATCGTCGAAACGAACACCGGGGAGCTGTTTTTT	CAIVETNTGELFF
TRBV30	NA	TRBJ2-5	NA	TGTGCCTGGAGTGTAACCTTCCAGACCCAGTACTTC	CAWSVTFQTQYF
TRBV21-1	NA	TRBJ1-4	NA	TGTGCCATCCCGGGGGGACACCTTGCAACTAATGAAAAACTGTTTTTT	CAIPGGHLATNEKLFF
TRBV7-2	TRBD2	TRBJ2-7	NA	TGTGCCAGCAGCTTAGGACTAGCGGCATTCTCCTACGAGCAGTACTTC	CASSLGLAAFSYEQYF
TRBV5-1	NA	TRBJ2-1	NA	TGCGCCAGCAGCCCCGGAGGGGCCGCGAATGAGCAGTTCTTC	CASSPGGAANEQFF
TRBV6-1	TRBD1	TRBJ1-5	NA	TGTGCCAGCAGTGAATGGCGACTACTACCGGGACAGGGCAGTGATCAGCCCCAGCATTTT	CASSEWRLLPGQGSDQPQHF
TRBV18	NA	TRBJ2-2	NA	TGTGCCAGCTCACCTGGCGTCTTCAGTCCGACCGGGGAGCTGTTTTTT	CASSPGVFSPTGELFF
TRBV5-1	NA	TRBJ2-6	NA	TGCGCCAGCAACCGGGACGGTAGCTCTGGGGCCAACGTCCTGACTTTC	CASNRDGSSGANVLTF
TRBV5-4	TRBD1	TRBJ1-5	NA	TGTGCCAGCAGCTTAGACAGGGAAGGGCCCCAGCATTTT	CASSLDREGPQHF
TRBV5-4	NA	TRBJ1-5	NA	TGTGCCAGCAGTTCTGCCGGCAATCAGCCCCAGCATTTT	CASSSAGNQPQHF
TRBV15	NA	TRBJ1-2	NA	TGTGCCACCAGAGATGGGACGGGCCCACGATATGGCTACACCTTC	CATRDGTGPRYGYTF
TRBV5-4	NA	TRBJ2-7	NA	TGTGCCAGCAGCCTAGGGGTGGGGAGCTCCTACGAGCAGTACTTC	CASSLGVGSSYEQYF
TRBV9	TRBD1	TRBJ2-2	NA	TGTGCCAGCAGTATAGGGACAGGGACCGACACCGGGGAGCTGTTTTTT	CASSIGTGTDTGELFF
TRBV6-1	TRBD1	TRBJ2-3	NA	TGTGCCAGCAGTGACAGGGGGCTAACAGATACGCAGTATTTT	CASSDRGLTDTQYF
TRBV5-1	TRBD2	TRBJ2-3	NA	TGCGCCAGCAGCTTGGGACTAGCCCAAGATACGCAGTATTTT	CASSLGLAQDTQYF
TRBV7-2	NA	TRBJ1-5	NA	TGTGCCAGCAGCTTTAGCAGGAGCGTGGAGCCCCAGCATTTT	CASSFSRSVEPQHF
TRBV10-2	TRBD1	TRBJ2-7	few	TGCGCCAGCAGTGACCACGGACAGGGTTACGAGCAGTACTTC	CASSDHGQGYEQYF
TRBV7-7	NA	TRBJ1-1	once	TGTGCTAGCAGCTTGGGGGAGAACACTGAAGCTTTCTTT	CASSLGENTEAFF